Below, 31 T cell receptor beta chains from the same sample are listed, as sequenced in a study of CD4 T cells in relation to SARS-CoV-2 and coronaviruses. These TCRs' antigens remain unknown. Assay: immunoSEQ multiplex PCR; the TCRdb copy retains only in-frame clones and omits some. The sample consists of some 15,000 clones, approximately 78% of them appearing once. Unexposed donor CD4+ T cells date from about 2011-2018, before the COVID-19 pandemic. The cells were cultured for around ten days before CD4+ T cells were isolated. Sequencing used CD4+ T cells from PBMCs, cultured in vitro. All receptors come from a human donor in good health.

The rearrangement links TRBV7-9 to TRBJ2-7, with 8 bases aligning to TRBD1. The germline V gene encodes CDR1 SEHNR and CDR2 FQNEAQ (reference sequence). This CDR3 spans 16 amino acids. J gave up 2 bases and V 4 bases, and 10 bases lay outside the gene matches. The CDR3 nucleotides read TGTGCCAGCAGCTCCAGTTCAGGGGGCAGACCCTACGAGCAGTACTTC. This gives the protein CASSSSSGGRPYEQYF.

CDR3 sequence: CASSTDGFQETQYF. CDR3 DNA sequence: TGCGCCAGCAGCACGGACGGATTTCAAGAGACCCAGTACTTC. The chain couples TRBV5-1 to TRBJ2-5; D unclear. The V end lost 4 bases, the J end lost 2 bases, and 12 bases lay between the germline ends. The CDR3 runs to 14 residues. Per germline, CDR1 SGHRS and CDR2 YFSETQ.

This rearrangement joins TRBV7-3 to TRBJ2-1; 12 bases fit TRBD2. CDR3 length equals 16 residues. The germline V gene encodes CDR1 SGHTA and CDR2 FQGTGA. V lost 4 bases and J lost 5; bases outside the gene matches: 6. The CDR3 DNA reads as TGTGCCAGCAGCTCAGGTGGACTAGCGGGAAACAATGAGCAGTTCTTC. Its protein is CASSSGGLAGNNEQFF.

The chain carries TRBV5-1 and TRBJ2-7; the match to TRBD2 covers 9 bases. Trimming cost V 0 bases and J 2 bases; bases outside gene matches: 12. CDR1 is SGHRS and CDR2 is YFSETQ in the germline V gene. This CDR3 comprises 18 residues. The CDR3 nucleotides are TGCGCCAGCAGCTTGGCCGGGTCTGGGGGACTAGCAACCTACGAGCAGTACTTC. Protein: CASSLAGSGGLATYEQYF.

This clone was counted once. CDR3 protein: CASSRDRSYEQYF. CDR3 bases: TGTGCCAGCTCTCGGGACAGATCCTACGAGCAGTACTTC. The rearrangement joins TRBV12-3 or TRBV12-4 to TRBJ2-7, with 7 bases matching TRBD1. V shed 8 bases, J shed 1 base, and the junction held 5 bases outside the gene matches. The CDR3 contains 13 residues.

The chain has TRBV30 and TRBJ1-6; no clear D gene. The CDR3 sequence is 16 residues long. Trimming left V 1 base short and J 0 bases short, with 10 bases between. From germline, CDR1 is GTSNPN and CDR2 SVGIG (reference sequence). CDR3 sequence (DNA): TGTGCCTGGAGTGGGAGCAGGAGCTCCTATAATTCACCCCTCCACTTT. Its protein product is CAWSGSRSSYNSPLHF.

This chain joins TRBV10-1 and TRBJ1-2; 7 nucleotides align to TRBD1. Trimming at V came to 6 bases and at J to 6 bases, leaving 4 bases not matched to a gene. The CDR3 runs to 12 residues. The germline gives CDR1 WNHNN, CDR2 SYGVQD (reference sequence). The CDR3 here is CASSDRENGYTF. The CDR3, as DNA: TGCGCCAGCAGCGACAGGGAAAATGGCTACACCTTC.

The chain combines TRBV29-1 with TRBJ1-1; 8 positions agree with TRBD1. Germline-derived CDR1 and CDR2 are SQVTM and ANQGSEA. This CDR3 region has 13 residues. V trimming: 7 bases; J trimming: 6 bases; junction bases outside the gene matches: 10. The CDR3: CSAGGRWRAEAFF. CDR3 nucleotides: TGCAGCGCAGGGGGCCGGTGGCGGGCTGAAGCTTTCTTT. Looking up the rest from reference TRBV29-1 and TRBJ1-1 gives the full variable domain: SAVISQKPSRDICQRGTSLTIQCQVDSQVTMMFWYRQQPGQSLTLIATANQGSEATYESGFVIDKFPISRPNLTFSTLTVSNMSPEDSSIYLCSAGGRWRAEAFFGQGTRLTVV.

The chain uses TRBV3-1 (or the pseudogene TRBV3-2) and TRBJ1-1; possibly TRBD1 for D (6 bases). Germline values: CDR1 LGHDT, CDR2 YNNKEL (reference sequence). The CDR3 is 15 amino acids. V was shortened by 4 bases and J by 4 bases, with 16 bases between the two germline ends. The CDR3 DNA sequence: TGTGCCAGCAGCCCTCCCGGGGGCCTGGGCACTGAAGCTTTCTTT. Translation gives CASSPPGGLGTEAFF.

V usage is TRBV6-5 and J usage is TRBJ1-1, with D hard to call. Germline CDR1 and CDR2: MNHEY and SVGAGI. The CDR3 loop spans 14 amino acids. Trimming took 7 bases from V and 0 from J, leaving 12 bases between them. As DNA, the CDR3 is TGTGCCAGCATTAAACGAGGCTTGAACACTGAAGCTTTCTTT. This encodes CASIKRGLNTEAFF.

The chain links TRBV5-4 to TRBJ1-3; no definite D call. Trimming cost V 4 bases and J 2 bases, with 7 bases left between them. The CDR3 is made up of 13 amino acids. Germline CDR1 SGHNT, CDR2 YYREEE (reference sequence). CDR3 DNA: TGTGCCAGCAGCCAACCCCCTGGAAACACCATATATTTT. Translating it yields CASSQPPGNTIYF. Full variable domain (rest looked up from reference TRBV5-4 and TRBJ1-3): ETGVTQSPTHLIKTRGQQVTLRCSSQSGHNTVSWYQQALGQGPQFIFQYYREEENGRGNFPPRFSGLQFPNYSSELNVNALELDDSALYLCASSQPPGNTIYFGEGSWLTVV.

This clone was detected once. The rearrangement uses TRBV15 and TRBJ2-5; D gene unclear. The CDR3 consists of 15 residues. V was pared by 0 bases and J by 5 bases, with 13 bases between. Per the germline V gene, CDR1 is LNHNV and CDR2 is YYDKDF (reference sequence). In DNA, the CDR3 is TGTGCCACCAGCAGAGAACAAGCTTACTGGGAGACCCAGTACTTC. It yields the protein CATSREQAYWETQYF.

This clone was observed a few times. This CDR3 is also generated by other DNA sequences in the sample. The chain has TRBV7-2 and TRBJ2-7; D might be TRBD2 (5 bases). V was cut by 5 bases and J by 7 bases, with 15 bases left in between. The CDR3 totals 13 residues. The V gene's germline CDR1 is SGHTA and CDR2 FQGNSA. Here the CDR3 reads CASSPSPGREQYF. The CDR3 region has the DNA TGTGCCAGCAGCCCCTCCCCGGGAAGGGAGCAGTACTTC.

The rearrangement joins TRBV28 to TRBJ2-5; D is perhaps TRBD1 (6 bases). CDR1 and CDR2 (germline): MDHEN, SYDVKM. The CDR3 sequence is 15 residues long. V was pared by 1 base and J by 3 bases, with 12 bases between. The CDR3 protein is CASSLSEQGEETQYF. The CDR3, as DNA: TGTGCCAGCAGTTTATCCGAACAGGGAGAAGAGACCCAGTACTTC.

This chain connects TRBV6-5 to TRBJ2-7; 10 bases are shared with TRBD1. V lost 6 bases and J lost 1; bases outside the gene matches: 6. The CDR3 has 15 residues. Per the germline V gene, CDR1 is MNHEY and CDR2 is SVGAGI. The CDR3 sequence is CASSTPGQGSYEQYF. The CDR3, as DNA: TGTGCCAGCAGCACCCCGGGACAGGGGTCCTACGAGCAGTACTTC.

The chain combines TRBV6-4 with TRBJ2-2; a possible D gene is TRBD1 (5 bases). The ends were cut back, 0 bases at V and 3 bases at J, with 5 bases in the middle. This CDR3 spans 14 amino acids. Germline-derived CDR1 and CDR2 are MRHNA and SNTAGT. CDR3 protein: CASSDSQDTGELFF. The CDR3 nucleotides read TGTGCCAGCAGTGACTCACAGGACACCGGGGAGCTGTTTTTT.

This rearrangement joins TRBV4-2 to TRBJ2-6, with 11 bases matching TRBD1. This CDR3 has 18 residues. CDR1 and CDR2 (germline): LGHNA, YNFKEQ. V shed 1 base and J 0 bases; nucleotides not matched to a gene: 2. The chain's CDR3 is CASSQGDRGSSGANVLTF. CDR3 bases: TGTGCCAGCAGCCAAGGGGACAGGGGGAGCTCTGGGGCCAACGTCCTGACTTTC.

The chain has TRBV2 and TRBJ2-5; D not resolved. Per the germline V gene, CDR1 is SNHLY and CDR2 is FYNNEI. CDR3 length equals 13 residues. Trimming shortened V by 2 bases and J by 2 bases, and 6 bases separated the two germline ends. The CDR3: CASSESVQETQYF. CDR3 in DNA: TGTGCCAGCAGTGAATCAGTTCAAGAGACCCAGTACTTC.

The chain is built from TRBV10-2 and TRBJ2-7, with 8 positions matching TRBD2. Germline values: CDR1 WSHSY, CDR2 SAAADI. The CDR3 extends over 14 amino acids. The V segment lost 4 bases and the J segment 4 bases; nucleotides outside the gene matches: 6. The DNA for the CDR3 is TGCGCCAGCAGTGGGACTAGCTCCCTTTACGAGCAGTACTTC. Translating it yields CASSGTSSLYEQYF.

The V and J genes are TRBV28 and TRBJ1-3; TRBD1 is a possible D gene (6 bases). Germline CDR1 reads MDHEN; CDR2 reads SYDVKM. The CDR3 loop spans 16 amino acids. Trimming shortened V by 6 bases and J by 0 bases, and 15 bases separated the two germline ends. DNA for the CDR3: TGTGCCAGCAGGGAGACGGGACATAGCTCTGGAAACACCATATATTTT. It specifies CASRETGHSSGNTIYF.

The genes are TRBV11-2 and TRBJ2-5, with a possible D match to TRBD1 (6 bases). V was shortened by 7 bases and J by 5 bases, with 14 bases between the two germline ends. The CDR3 runs to 13 residues. The germline CDR1 and CDR2 sequences are SGHAT and FQNNGV. The CDR3 DNA follows: TGTGCCAGCACTAGGGTTAGGGGGGAGACCCAGTACTTC. Translating it yields CASTRVRGETQYF. Filled out from reference TRBV11-2 and TRBJ2-5, the complete variable domain reads EAGVAQSPRYKIIEKRQSVAFWCNPISGHATLYWYQQILGQGPKLLIQFQNNGVVDDSQLPKDRFSAERLKGVDSTLKIQPAKLEDSAVYLCASTRVRGETQYFGPGTRLLVL.

The chain is built from TRBV28 and TRBJ2-7; D could derive from TRBD1 or TRBD2 (5 bases each). V was clipped by 9 bases and J by 2 bases, with 11 bases between them. Germline V CDR1 and CDR2: MDHEN, SYDVKM. The CDR3 loop spans 12 amino acids. Here the CDR3 DNA reads TGTGCCAGTACCGGGACCGCCTACGAGCAGTACTTC. This encodes CASTGTAYEQYF.

This clone was detected a few times. The chain is built from TRBV18 and TRBJ1-5; 8 nucleotides agree with TRBD1. The CDR3 is 15 residues long. Germline assignment: CDR1 KGHSH and CDR2 LQKENI. J gave up 6 bases and V 3 bases, and 7 bases lay outside the gene matches. CDR3 nucleotide sequence: TGTGCCAGCTCACCTGACAGGGGTGAAGGTCAGCCCCAGCATTTT. Its translation: CASSPDRGEGQPQHF.

The rearrangement links TRBV5-4 to TRBJ2-5; a possible D gene is TRBD1 (6 bases). The CDR3 runs 15 residues. The V gene's germline CDR1 is SGHNT and CDR2 YYREEE (reference sequence). V was trimmed by 3 bases and J by 5 bases, leaving 17 bases between them. CDR3 in amino acids: CASSSLGQRRETQYF. For the CDR3, the DNA is TGTGCCAGCAGCTCGCTAGGACAGCGACGGGAGACCCAGTACTTC.

In this sample, this clone turned up once. This sequence joins TRBV19 and TRBJ2-7, with 9 bases identical to TRBD2. Germline V gene sequence: CDR1 LNHDA, CDR2 SQIVND (reference sequence). CDR3 size: 14 residues. The J segment lost 3 bases and the V segment lost 3 bases, leaving 3 bases of the junction unmatched. CDR3 loop: CASSIVAGVYEQYF. The CDR3 DNA reads as TGTGCCAGTAGTATTGTAGCGGGAGTCTACGAGCAGTACTTC.

The rearrangement links TRBV3-1 (or the pseudogene TRBV3-2) to TRBJ1-2; D remains unclear. V lost 2 bases, J lost 1 base, and 11 bases lay in between. The CDR3 totals 15 residues. Germline CDR1 and CDR2: LGHDT and YNNKEL (reference sequence). The CDR3 region is CASSQMGLRNYGYTF. The CDR3 nucleotides are TGTGCCAGCAGCCAAATGGGGTTGCGTAACTATGGCTACACCTTC.

The gene calls are TRBV5-6 and TRBJ2-1, with TRBD2 identical over 7 bases. V lost 0 bases and J lost 6; bases outside the gene matches: 15. Germline V gene sequence: CDR1 SGHDT, CDR2 YYEEEE. The CDR3 contains 18 residues. The CDR3 sequence: CASSLVWLGGSSVNEQFF. CDR3 nucleotide sequence: TGTGCCAGCAGCTTGGTGTGGTTAGGCGGGAGTTCGGTCAATGAGCAGTTCTTC.

The chain has TRBV18 and TRBJ1-2; 8 bases are a match to TRBD1. The ends lost 5 bases at V and 4 bases at J; junction bases unmatched: 6. Germline V lookup: CDR1 KGHSH, CDR2 LQKENI. CDR3 length: 14 residues. CDR3 nucleotide sequence: TGTGCCAGCTCATCCGAGACAGGGGCCTATGGCTACACCTTC. Translation gives CASSSETGAYGYTF. Supplemented by reference TRBV18 and TRBJ1-2, the full variable domain reads NAGVMQNPRHLVRRRGQEARLRCSPMKGHSHVYWYRQLPEEGLKFMVYLQKENIIDESGMPKERFSAEFPKEGPSILRIQQVVRGDSAAYFCASSSETGAYGYTFGSGTRLTVV.

V gene TRBV30 combines with J gene TRBJ1-2; TRBD1 is a possible D gene (6 bases). In germline, CDR1 is GTSNPN, CDR2 SVGIG (reference sequence). The CDR3 covers 15 residues. V was shortened by 0 bases and J by 5 bases, with 16 bases between the two germline ends. CDR3 nucleotide sequence: TGTGCCTGGAGTGTGGGGGGCTCCGGGATATATGGCTACACCTTC. Translated, it gives CAWSVGGSGIYGYTF. The entire variable domain, with the rest obtained from reference TRBV30 and TRBJ1-2, is as follows: SQTIHQWPATLVQPVGSPLSLECTVEGTSNPNLYWYRQAAGRGLQLLFYSVGIGQISSEVPQNLSASRPQDRQFILSSKKLLLSDSGFYLCAWSVGGSGIYGYTFGSGTRLTVV.

There are a few counts of this clone. The chain couples TRBV12-3 or TRBV12-4 to TRBJ2-7, with D tentatively TRBD1 (5 bases). The CDR3 contains 11 residues. The V end lost 7 bases, the J end lost 5 bases, and 9 bases lay between the germline ends. The CDR3 region is CASTAGNEQYF. The CDR3 nucleotides are TGTGCCAGCACTGCAGGGAACGAGCAGTACTTC.

The CDR3 reads CASTGRVWVPEAFF. The CDR3 bases are TGTGCCAGTACTGGGAGGGTATGGGTCCCTGAAGCTTTCTTT. The gene calls are TRBV19 and TRBJ1-1, with D unclear. Per germline, CDR1 LNHDA and CDR2 SQIVND (reference sequence). This CDR3 spans 14 amino acids. V shed 7 bases and J shed 6 bases, with 18 bases lying between them.